A single sample is the source of the 8 T cell receptor beta chains below, sequenced in a study of cytomegalovirus exposure and HLA in healthy donors. TCRdb keeps only in-frame clones here, not all; method: immunoSEQ multiplex PCR. The table has 150,000 to 170,000 clones, just over 85% seen once. The material sequenced was PBMCs. These receptors all stem from a human donor in good health.

The chain joins TRBV19 to TRBJ1-2; D is ambiguous. Trimming removed 3 bases from V and 7 bases from J, with 12 bases in between. This CDR3 contains 13 residues. The germline CDR1 and CDR2 sequences are LNHDA and SQIVND (reference sequence). The CDR3 protein is CASSIMRLSGYTF. Written as DNA, the CDR3 is TGTGCCAGTAGTATCATGAGGCTGTCTGGCTACACCTTC.

This rearrangement joins TRBV10-3 to TRBJ2-2, with D perhaps matching TRBD2 (5 bases). The V and J ends lost 2 bases and 4 bases respectively, with 11 bases between them. Germline values: CDR1 ENHRY, CDR2 SYGVKD. The CDR3 is 15 residues long. The CDR3 sequence: CAISETQRTTGELFF. The CDR3 DNA is TGTGCCATCAGTGAGACCCAGCGGACCACCGGGGAGCTGTTTTTT.

The chain combines TRBV27 with TRBJ2-2; maybe TRBD2 (6 bases). Germline CDR1 reads MNHEY; CDR2 reads SMNVEV (reference sequence). The CDR3 spans 14 residues. V dropped 4 bases and J dropped 7 bases, with 13 bases sitting between them. The DNA for the CDR3 is TGTGCCAGCAGTTCCCGAGGGGAGGTCGGGGAGCTGTTTTTT. It specifies CASSSRGEVGELFF.

The chain uses TRBV6-4 and TRBJ1-1; D gene ambiguous. The V end was cut by 6 bases, the J end by 0 bases, with 8 bases between. The V gene's germline CDR1 is MRHNA and CDR2 SNTAGT. This CDR3 spans 13 amino acids. The CDR3 reads CASRASLNTEAFF. In DNA, the CDR3 is TGTGCCAGCAGAGCCTCACTGAACACTGAAGCTTTCTTT.

CDR3 protein: CASSPWAGSWMDEQFF. The DNA of the CDR3 is TGTGCCAGCAGTCCGTGGGCCGGGAGCTGGATGGATGAGCAGTTCTTC. The chain links TRBV2 to TRBJ2-1; possibly TRBD2 for D (6 bases). V was cut by 5 bases and J by 8 bases, with 22 bases left in between. CDR3 length: 16 amino acids. Germline values: CDR1 SNHLY, CDR2 FYNNEI.

J is TRBJ1-2 and V is TRBV5-1; TRBD1 aligns across 10 bases. Germline assignment: CDR1 SGHRS and CDR2 YFSETQ. The V and J ends lost 4 bases and 10 bases, in that order; junction bases with no gene match: 10. The CDR3 length is 14 residues. CDR3 region: CASSLEPGQGIYTF. DNA of the CDR3: TGCGCCAGCAGCCTAGAGCCGGGACAGGGGATCTACACCTTC.

This sequence joins TRBV5-4 and TRBJ2-1, with D maybe TRBD2 (6 bases). Germline CDR1 and CDR2: SGHNT and YYREEE (reference sequence). CDR3 length: 13 residues. The ends were cut back, 5 bases at V and 4 bases at J, with 10 bases in the middle. The CDR3 here is CASRFGTYNEQFF. The CDR3 DNA is TGTGCCAGCAGGTTTGGGACTTACAATGAGCAGTTCTTC.

Here the CDR3 DNA reads TGTGCCAGTAGTATTTCGGACACTACGAACACTGAAGCTTTCTTT. This encodes CASSISDTTNTEAFF. This chain connects TRBV19 to TRBJ1-1; possibly TRBD1 for D (5 bases). CDR3 size: 15 residues. Germline CDR1 reads LNHDA; CDR2 reads SQIVND (reference sequence). Trimming cost V 3 bases and J 1 base, with 12 bases left between them.